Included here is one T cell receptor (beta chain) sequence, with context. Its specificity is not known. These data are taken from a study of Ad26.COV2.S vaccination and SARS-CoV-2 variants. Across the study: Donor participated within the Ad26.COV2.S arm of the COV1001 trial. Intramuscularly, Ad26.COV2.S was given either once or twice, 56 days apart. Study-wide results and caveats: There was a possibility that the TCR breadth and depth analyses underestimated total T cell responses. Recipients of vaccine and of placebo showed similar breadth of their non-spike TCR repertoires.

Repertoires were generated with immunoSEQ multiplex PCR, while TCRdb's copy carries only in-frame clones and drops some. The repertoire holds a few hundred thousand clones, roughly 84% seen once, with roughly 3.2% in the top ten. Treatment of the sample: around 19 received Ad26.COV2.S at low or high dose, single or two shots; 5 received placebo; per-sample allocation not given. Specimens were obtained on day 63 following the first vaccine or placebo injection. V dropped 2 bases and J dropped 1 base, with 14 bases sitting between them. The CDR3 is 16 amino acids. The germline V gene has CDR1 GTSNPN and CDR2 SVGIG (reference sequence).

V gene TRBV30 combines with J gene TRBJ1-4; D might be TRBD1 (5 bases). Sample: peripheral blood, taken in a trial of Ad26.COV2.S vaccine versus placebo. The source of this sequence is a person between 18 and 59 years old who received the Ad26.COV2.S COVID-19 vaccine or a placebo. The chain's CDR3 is CAWSINGGGTNEKLFF. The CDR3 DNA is TGTGCCTGGAGTATCAATGGGGGGGGAACTAATGAAAAACTGTTTTTT.